The 30 T cell receptor beta chains below all came from one sample that was sequenced in a study of OX40 agonist ivuxolimab in advanced cancers. Method: immunoSEQ multiplex PCR; TCRdb's copy keeps in-frame clones and lacks some. The table has fewer than 80,000 clones, about 85% seen once; the top ten hold 5% to 6.5%. The starting material was CD4+ or CD8+ T cells sorted from blood, obtained in a trial of the OX40 agonist ivuxolimab. Receptors were obtained from an adult with an advanced solid tumor such as melanoma, head and neck, liver or kidney cancer.

The chain recombines TRBV19 with TRBJ2-2; TRBD2 is a possible D gene (5 bases). V was pared by 6 bases and J by 6 bases, with 11 bases between. CDR1 and CDR2 (germline): LNHDA, SQIVND (reference sequence). CDR3 size: 13 residues. CDR3 DNA sequence: TGTGCCAGTAGAGCCGGGGTGGCCGGGGAGCTGTTTTTT. Translation gives CASRAGVAGELFF.

This clone has just a few counts. Here the CDR3 reads CASSEGQDRYEKLFF. The CDR3 bases are TGTGCCAGCAGTGAAGGCCAGGACAGATACGAAAAACTGTTTTTT. The rearrangement uses TRBV2 and TRBJ1-4, with D possibly being TRBD1 (6 bases). Trimming shortened V by 1 base and J by 8 bases, and 14 bases separated the two germline ends. Germline CDR1 is SNHLY and CDR2 is FYNNEI. The CDR3 extends over 15 amino acids.

J is TRBJ1-1 and V is TRBV5-6; no reliable D call. Per germline, CDR1 SGHDT and CDR2 YYEEEE. V was clipped by 1 base and J by 0 bases, with 10 bases between them. This CDR3 has 15 amino acids. In nucleotides, the CDR3 is TGTGCCAGCAGCTTGTGGCAGGCTTTGAACACTGAAGCTTTCTTT. Amino acids: CASSLWQALNTEAFF.

V gene TRBV15 combines with J gene TRBJ1-2; 7 nucleotides align to TRBD1. CDR1 LNHNV and CDR2 YYDKDF come from the germline V gene (reference sequence). Trimming removed 3 bases from V and 2 bases from J; junction bases left unmatched: 3. The CDR3 runs 14 residues. Here the CDR3 reads CATSRTDRNYGYTF. In DNA, the CDR3 is TGTGCCACCAGCAGGACGGACAGGAACTATGGCTACACCTTC. The entire variable domain, with the rest obtained from reference TRBV15 and TRBJ1-2, is as follows: DAMVIQNPRYQVTQFGKPVTLSCSQTLNHNVMYWYQQKSSQAPKLLFHYYDKDFNNEADTPDNFQSRRPNTSFCFLDIRSPGLGDTAMYLCATSRTDRNYGYTFGSGTRLTVV.

The J gene is TRBJ2-1, the V gene TRBV15; tentatively, D is TRBD2 (6 bases). The CDR3 length is 15 residues. In germline, CDR1 is LNHNV, CDR2 YYDKDF (reference sequence). Trimming left V 5 bases short and J 0 bases short, with 11 bases between. CDR3 bases: TGTGCCACCAGCCCTGGGGGGAGCTCCTACAATGAGCAGTTCTTC. Encoded protein: CATSPGGSSYNEQFF.

This clone was seen a single time. The chain combines TRBV7-9 with TRBJ1-5; D gene uncertain. The CDR3 is 14 residues long. Trimming pared 1 base from V and 2 bases from J, leaving 6 bases between. Germline V lookup: CDR1 SEHNR, CDR2 FQNEAQ (reference sequence). CDR3 sequence reads: CASSLDQGNQPQHF. CDR3 in DNA: TGTGCCAGCAGCTTAGATCAGGGCAATCAGCCCCAGCATTTT. The whole variable domain, filled in from reference TRBV7-9 and TRBJ1-5, reads DTGVSQNPRHKITKRGQNVTFRCDPISEHNRLYWYRQTLGQGPEFLTYFQNEAQLEKSRLLSDRFSAERPKGSFSTLEIQRTEQGDSAMYLCASSLDQGNQPQHFGDGTRLSIL.

This sequence joins TRBV27 and TRBJ2-1, with 7 bases aligning to TRBD1. The CDR3 totals 13 residues. Germline V gene sequence: CDR1 MNHEY, CDR2 SMNVEV (reference sequence). V lost 8 bases, J lost 6 bases, and 7 bases stayed unmatched. The CDR3 here is CASRRGPGNEQFF. The CDR3 DNA is TGTGCCAGCCGTAGGGGGCCCGGCAATGAGCAGTTCTTC.

The CDR3 DNA sequence: TGTGCCATCAGCTTGGACAGCAAAAACATTCAGTACTTC. It is translated as CAISLDSKNIQYF. The chain carries TRBV10-3 and TRBJ2-4; tentatively, D is TRBD1 (6 bases). V lost 6 bases to trimming and J lost 3 bases, with 9 bases between them. Germline CDR1 reads ENHRY; CDR2 reads SYGVKD. There are 13 residues in the CDR3.

There are a few counts of this clone. One junction end does not reproduce the germline sequence, and a read error may be involved. CDR3 DNA: TGTGCCAGCAGTGATTACCGCCTACCGGGCCTCTTC. Protein: CASSDYRLPGLF. V gene TRBV2 combines with J gene TRBJ1-2; D unclear. Germline V gene sequence: CDR1 SNHLY, CDR2 FYNNEI. The CDR3 spans 12 residues.

This rearrangement joins TRBV7-8 to TRBJ2-1; the D is unclear. The germline gives CDR1 SGHVS, CDR2 FQNEAQ. This CDR3 contains 13 residues. V was pared by 4 bases and J by 5 bases, with 9 bases between. CDR3 region: CASSSANDNEQFF. The DNA of the CDR3 is TGTGCCAGCAGCTCTGCGAACGACAATGAGCAGTTCTTC.

V usage is TRBV20-1 and J usage is TRBJ2-1; D gene ambiguous. CDR1 is DFQATT, CDR2 SNEGSKA, per germline (reference sequence). The CDR3 covers 10 residues. V was clipped by 2 bases and J by 7 bases, with 3 bases between them. For the CDR3, the DNA is TGCAGTGCTAGAATTAATGAGCAGTTCTTC. Translating it yields CSARINEQFF.

This clone occurred once. This chain connects TRBV12-5 to TRBJ1-5, with D unresolved. The CDR3 has 12 amino acids. The germline V gene encodes CDR1 LGHNT and CDR2 FRNRAP. V lost 7 bases, J lost 7 bases, and 11 bases lay in between. The CDR3 region is CASAFGGQPQHF. CDR3 DNA sequence: TGTGCTAGTGCCTTCGGAGGGCAGCCCCAGCATTTT.

The J gene is TRBJ1-6, the V gene TRBV5-1; 9 nucleotides agree with TRBD1. Germline trimming cut 4 bases from V and 2 bases from J; bases unmatched to any gene: 7. CDR3 size: 17 residues. Germline V lookup: CDR1 SGHRS, CDR2 YFSETQ. The DNA of the CDR3 is TGCGCCAGCAGCCAGGGACAGGGTACGACCTATAATTCACCCCTCCACTTT. Amino acids: CASSQGQGTTYNSPLHF.

CDR3 DNA: TGTGCCAGCAGCTACAGGGAGCTTGGGACTGAAGCTTTCTTT. Its translation: CASSYRELGTEAFF. This chain links TRBV7-9 with TRBJ1-1, with a possible D match to TRBD1 (6 bases). The V gene lost 4 bases and the J gene lost 5 bases, with 14 bases spanning the gap. CDR1 is SEHNR, CDR2 FQNEAQ, per germline (reference sequence). CDR3 length equals 14 residues.

The gene calls are TRBV12-5 and TRBJ2-7; 9 positions agree with TRBD1. V lost 5 bases and J lost 3; bases outside the gene matches: 11. CDR3 length: 16 amino acids. Germline values: CDR1 LGHNT, CDR2 FRNRAP. The CDR3 DNA is TGTGCTAGTGGTCCCCCCCGGACAGGGGAGGACTACGAGCAGTACTTC. This translates into CASGPPRTGEDYEQYF.

The rearrangement joins TRBV19 to TRBJ2-1; TRBD2 agrees at 11 bases. The CDR3 is made up of 17 amino acids. CDR1 and CDR2 from the germline V gene are LNHDA and SQIVND (reference sequence). V lost 3 bases and J lost 5; bases outside the gene matches: 9. In DNA, the CDR3 is TGTGCCAGTAGTATTACTAGCGGGGGACCACGGCACAATGAGCAGTTCTTC. It is translated as CASSITSGGPRHNEQFF.

V usage is TRBV27 and J usage is TRBJ2-2; no reliable D call. V shed 6 bases and J shed 0 bases, with 14 bases lying between them. The CDR3 length is 16 residues. CDR1 MNHEY and CDR2 SMNVEV come from the germline V gene (reference sequence). CDR3 nucleotide sequence: TGTGCCAGCAGGTCGGAGCCTTATTCGAACACCGGGGAGCTGTTTTTT. This gives the protein CASRSEPYSNTGELFF.

The chain uses TRBV5-1 and TRBJ1-3, with a weak D call TRBD1 (5 bases). Germline V gene sequence: CDR1 SGHRS, CDR2 YFSETQ. Trimming shortened V by 0 bases and J by 0 bases, and 10 bases separated the two germline ends. CDR3 size: 16 residues. The CDR3 sequence is CASSLGPGYSGNTIYF. The CDR3 DNA follows: TGCGCCAGCAGCTTGGGTCCAGGGTACTCTGGAAACACCATATATTTT.

The J gene is TRBJ1-2, the V gene TRBV19, with TRBD1 matching over 8 bases. This CDR3 region has 16 residues. Per the germline V gene, CDR1 is LNHDA and CDR2 is SQIVND (reference sequence). After removal of 3 bases from V and 4 bases from J, the junction contained 10 bases not matched to a gene. CDR3 coding DNA: TGTGCCAGTAGTATTCAGTCGACAGGGGAGAGCTATGGCTACACCTTC. Amino acids: CASSIQSTGESYGYTF.

On this clone: Other DNA sequences in the sample encode the same CDR3. The chain links TRBV18 to TRBJ1-5, with TRBD1 matching 8 bases. V lost 6 bases to trimming and J lost 2 bases; unmatched junction nucleotides: 6. The CDR3 runs to 15 residues. Germline V CDR1 and CDR2: KGHSH, LQKENI. CDR3 DNA: TGTGCCAGCTCCCTTGACAGGGGCGGCAATCAGCCCCAGCATTTT. It translates to CASSLDRGGNQPQHF.

The V and J genes are TRBV30 and TRBJ1-1, with D possibly TRBD1 on 5 matching bases. V was clipped by 4 bases and J by 5 bases, with 17 bases between them. Germline assignment: CDR1 GTSNPN and CDR2 SVGIG (reference sequence). CDR3 length: 14 residues. Here the CDR3 DNA reads TGTGCCTGGATCCCCGGGACGTATAGAACTGAAGCTTTCTTT. Protein product: CAWIPGTYRTEAFF.

The chain uses TRBV16 and TRBJ2-5; a possible D gene is TRBD1 (6 bases). V gave up 0 bases and J gave up 5 bases, with 19 bases separating them. Germline V gives CDR1 KGHSY, CDR2 FQNENV. The CDR3 extends over 17 amino acids. CDR3 loop: CASSQSSKAWGQETQYF. For the CDR3, the DNA is TGTGCCAGCAGCCAATCAAGTAAGGCGTGGGGGCAGGAGACCCAGTACTTC.

J is TRBJ2-3 and V is TRBV15; D might be TRBD1 (6 bases). The V and J ends lost 5 bases and 0 bases respectively, with 12 bases between them. This CDR3 has 15 residues. CDR1 is LNHNV, CDR2 YYDKDF, per germline (reference sequence). CDR3 coding DNA: TGTGCCACCAGCTCACTCCAGGGGAGCACAGATACGCAGTATTTT. This translates into CATSSLQGSTDTQYF. The full variable domain, rest sourced from reference TRBV15 and TRBJ2-3, is DAMVIQNPRYQVTQFGKPVTLSCSQTLNHNVMYWYQQKSSQAPKLLFHYYDKDFNNEADTPDNFQSRRPNTSFCFLDIRSPGLGDTAMYLCATSSLQGSTDTQYFGPGTRLTVL.

The rearrangement joins TRBV6-5 to TRBJ2-7, with D perhaps TRBD1 or TRBD2 (5 bases each). The germline V gene has CDR1 MNHEY and CDR2 SVGAGI. The CDR3 has 13 amino acids. The V gene lost 6 bases and the J gene lost 7 bases, with 16 bases spanning the gap. The CDR3 loop is CASRTGAGREQYF. The DNA of the CDR3 is TGTGCCAGCAGAACCGGGGCAGGGCGGGAGCAGTACTTC.

Turning to this clone: At the DNA level, this CDR3 is encoded by other sequences in the same sample as well. The gene calls are TRBV27 and TRBJ1-1, with TRBD1 matching over 8 bases. CDR3 length equals 11 residues. Unmatched junction bases numbered 2, after V lost 3 bases and J lost 11 bases. Germline-derived CDR1 and CDR2 are MNHEY and SMNVEV (reference sequence). CDR3 in amino acids: CASSLGQVAFF. The CDR3 coding sequence is TGTGCCAGCAGTTTGGGACAGGTCGCTTTCTTT.

The rearrangement joins TRBV9 to TRBJ2-5, with TRBD1 matching over 9 bases. With 4 bases clipped from V and 4 bases from J, the junction kept 5 bases outside the gene matches. This CDR3 comprises 14 residues. CDR1 is SGDLS, CDR2 YYNGEE, per germline. The CDR3 here is CASSQGTGLETQYF. CDR3 nucleotides: TGTGCCAGCAGCCAAGGGACAGGGTTAGAGACCCAGTACTTC. The whole variable domain, filled in from reference TRBV9 and TRBJ2-5, reads DSGVTQTPKHLITATGQRVTLRCSPRSGDLSVYWYQQSLDQGLQFLIQYYNGEERAKGNILERFSAQQFPDLHSELNLSSLELGDSALYFCASSQGTGLETQYFGPGTRLLVL.

As concerns this clone: The sample holds other DNA sequences that translate to the same CDR3. The rearrangement links TRBV7-2 to TRBJ2-3; D remains ambiguous. CDR1 is SGHTA and CDR2 is FQGNSA in the germline V gene. The CDR3 extends over 12 amino acids. The V end lost 5 bases, the J end lost 3 bases, and 6 bases lay between the germline ends. This CDR3 reads CASSPSTDTQYF. The CDR3 DNA reads as TGTGCCAGCAGCCCATCGACAGATACGCAGTATTTT.

The chain employs TRBV10-3 and TRBJ1-4; possibly TRBD1 for D (6 bases). Germline V gives CDR1 ENHRY, CDR2 SYGVKD. This CDR3 region has 14 residues. Trimming cost V 6 bases and J 8 bases, with 16 bases left between them. The CDR3 loop is CAISQTGAGEKLFF. The CDR3 nucleotides read TGTGCCATCAGCCAGACAGGTGCGGGGGAAAAACTGTTTTTT.

This chain uses TRBV15 with TRBJ1-3; tentative D call: TRBD1 (6 bases). Trimming stripped 3 bases from V and 0 bases from J, with 15 bases between. The germline CDR1 and CDR2 sequences are LNHNV and YYDKDF (reference sequence). This CDR3 comprises 17 residues. CDR3 sequence: CATSRTWTANSGNTIYF. The CDR3 DNA sequence: TGTGCCACCAGCAGGACTTGGACAGCAAACTCTGGAAACACCATATATTTT.

This chain connects TRBV4-1 to TRBJ1-4, with D perhaps matching TRBD1 (6 bases). Trimming removed 0 bases at V and 7 bases at J, with 15 bases between. Germline CDR1 is MGHRA and CDR2 is YSYEKL. The CDR3 is made up of 16 amino acids. The CDR3 sequence: CASSQDLPGAGEKLFF. The CDR3, as DNA: TGCGCCAGCAGCCAAGATCTTCCAGGGGCGGGTGAAAAACTGTTTTTT.